The rows below give T cell receptor beta chains drawn from one sample of a study of a mutant IDH1 vaccine in newly diagnosed glioma. Only in-frame clones appear in the TCRdb table, and some are missing; sequencing was by immunoSEQ multiplex PCR. Among about 38,000 clones listed, about nine tenths were seen once. The material sequenced was PBMCs, taken from a glioma patient treated with radiotherapy, temozolomide or both. All receptors derive from a young man with glioma. CDR3s include the opening cysteine and the closing phenylalanine or tryptophan. The D gene is left open where the match is weak. Only part of the rows carry a size: once, few, many, or a class if the clone is expanded.

j_call v_call d_call clone_size cdr3_nt cdr3_aa
TRBJ2-7 TRBV4-1 NA NA TGCGCCAGCAGCCAAGGGTCGGGAGAGGGGACCTACGAGCAGTACTTC CASSQGSGEGTYEQYF
TRBJ2-7 TRBV5-7 NA NA TGTGCCAGCAGCTTTAGCCATGGGGACGAGCAGTACTTC CASSFSHGDEQYF
TRBJ2-6 TRBV6-1 NA NA TGTGCCAGCAGTGAAGGGAGCGGGGCCAACGTCCTGACTTTC CASSEGSGANVLTF
TRBJ2-7 TRBV7-9 TRBD2 NA TGTGCCAGCAGCTCGGGACTAGCGGGACTACTCTACGAGCAGTACTTC CASSSGLAGLLYEQYF
TRBJ1-3 TRBV4-1 TRBD1 NA TGCGCCAGCAGCCAAGCCCCACTGAGGACAGGCCATTCTGGAAACACCATATATTTT CASSQAPLRTGHSGNTIYF
TRBJ2-7 TRBV7-2 TRBD2 NA TGTGCCAGCAGCTTAGGCGGGAGGGGCTTTGAGCAGTACTTC CASSLGGRGFEQYF
TRBJ2-5 TRBV7-9 NA NA TGTGCCAGCAGCTTAGCGGGATGGTACCAAGAGACCCAGTACTTC CASSLAGWYQETQYF
TRBJ2-7 TRBV27 NA once TGTGCCAGCAGTTATCAGGCCCCCTACGAGCAGTACTTC CASSYQAPYEQYF
TRBJ2-2 TRBV2 TRBD2 NA TGTGCCAGCAGTGAAAGCCTGGGACTAGCGGGAGATCGGGCCGGGGAGCTGTTTTTT CASSESLGLAGDRAGELFF
TRBJ2-7 TRBV29-1 TRBD2 NA TGCAGCGCGGGGTCCGGGCGGGAGTCCTACGAGCAGTACTTC CSAGSGRESYEQYF
TRBJ1-2 TRBV5-1 NA NA TGCGCCAGCAGCTTGGTTCCACCCGGTTCCCCCGAATACTATGGCTACACCTTC CASSLVPPGSPEYYGYTF
TRBJ2-7 TRBV7-2 NA NA TGTGCCAGCAGCGTCCACGGACAGTCAAGGTACGAGCAGTACTTC CASSVHGQSRYEQYF
TRBJ2-5 TRBV5-1 NA NA TGCGCCAGCAGCTTGGTGTTATTTCAAGAGACCCAGTACTTC CASSLVLFQETQYF
TRBJ1-2 TRBV6-1 TRBD1 NA TGTGCCAGCAGGAGCCCAGACAGGGATTATGGCTACACCTTC CASRSPDRDYGYTF
TRBJ2-5 TRBV5-1 TRBD1 NA TGCGCCAGCAGCCCCCAGGACAGGGGCTGGGGGGAGACCCAGTACTTC CASSPQDRGWGETQYF
TRBJ1-1 TRBV7-2 NA NA TGTGCCAGCAGGGCTCTGGGGTGGTGGCCTGAAGCTTTCTTT CASRALGWWPEAFF
TRBJ2-7 TRBV5-1 NA NA TGCGCCAGCAGCTTCGGGACCAACTACGAGCAGTACTTC CASSFGTNYEQYF
TRBJ1-2 TRBV7-9 NA NA TGTGCCAGCAGTCATGTTTCCGGGACGGAGTATGGCTACACCTTC CASSHVSGTEYGYTF
TRBJ1-2 TRBV5-6 NA NA TGTGCCAGCAGCTTCGGGGATGGCTACACCTTC CASSFGDGYTF
TRBJ2-7 TRBV28 NA NA TGTGCCAGCAGTACAATCGGCGAGCAGTACTTC CASSTIGEQYF
TRBJ2-1 TRBV10-3 NA NA TGTGCCATCAGTGAGTCACGGTCCTCCTACAATGAGCAGTTCTTC CAISESRSSYNEQFF
TRBJ2-3 TRBV18 NA NA TGTGCCAGCTCCCCGTATGCGGGAAGCACAGATACGCAGTATTTT CASSPYAGSTDTQYF
TRBJ2-7 TRBV7-9 NA NA TGTGCCAGCAGCTTAGAAAGGGCCGCGACCTTTACCTACGAGCAGTACTTC CASSLERAATFTYEQYF
TRBJ2-4 TRBV2 TRBD2 NA TGTGCCAGCAGTGGGATCGGGCAGACTAGCGGGAGGGGAAACATTCAGTACTTC CASSGIGQTSGRGNIQYF
TRBJ2-6 TRBV5-4 TRBD1 NA TGTGCCAGCAGACCGACAGGGGTGCGGGCCAACGTCCTGACTTTC CASRPTGVRANVLTF
TRBJ2-7 TRBV29-1 TRBD1 NA TGCAGTGTTCTTCCGGGACAGGGTCTCGAGCAGTACTTC CSVLPGQGLEQYF